The 4 T cell receptor beta chains in this list originate from one sample, sequenced in a study of memory CD4+ T cells and cytomegalovirus serostatus. The method was immunoSEQ multiplex PCR; TCRdb's version includes in-frame clones alone and lacks a portion of them. The sample holds about 52,000 clones, over 60% seen once. The sort gate was single viable CD3+CD4+CD8-CD45RO+ cells for memory CD4+ T cells. Sequenced material: memory CD4+ T cells from blood. All receptors come from an adult in good health and CMV-seropositive.

The rearrangement joins TRBV2 to TRBJ1-6; tentative D call: TRBD1 (5 bases). CDR3 length equals 16 residues. The V and J ends lost 6 bases and 4 bases respectively, with 16 bases between them. Germline CDR1 reads SNHLY; CDR2 reads FYNNEI. CDR3 nucleotide sequence: TGTGCCAGCAGCGCCGGGACCGATTCTTATAATTCACCCCTCCACTTT. It encodes CASSAGTDSYNSPLHF.

V gene TRBV2 combines with J gene TRBJ2-1; weak D call: TRBD2 (6 bases). Trimming shortened V by 2 bases and J by 7 bases, and 18 bases separated the two germline ends. Germline V gene sequence: CDR1 SNHLY, CDR2 FYNNEI. CDR3 length: 16 residues. The CDR3 spells CASSEYSGSSGNEQFF. CDR3 sequence (DNA): TGTGCCAGCAGTGAATACAGCGGGTCCTCAGGGAATGAGCAGTTCTTC.

CDR3 loop: CASSPPGTIGPLHF. The CDR3 nucleotides are TGTGCCAGCAGCCCCCCCGGGACGATAGGACCCCTCCACTTT. The V gene is TRBV6-5, the J gene TRBJ1-6; TRBD1 might be the D (5 bases). Trimming removed 6 bases from V and 12 bases from J, with 18 bases in between. The germline CDR1 and CDR2 sequences are MNHEY and SVGAGI. This CDR3 comprises 14 residues.

V is TRBV5-4 and J is TRBJ2-1, with 7 nucleotides matching TRBD2. This CDR3 region has 15 residues. The germline CDR1 and CDR2 sequences are SGHNT and YYREEE (reference sequence). The ends lost 4 bases at V and 6 bases at J; junction bases unmatched: 10. Here the CDR3 DNA reads TGTGCCAGCAGCCCTGGGCGGGAGATTTTCAATGAGCAGTTCTTC. Protein sequence: CASSPGREIFNEQFF.